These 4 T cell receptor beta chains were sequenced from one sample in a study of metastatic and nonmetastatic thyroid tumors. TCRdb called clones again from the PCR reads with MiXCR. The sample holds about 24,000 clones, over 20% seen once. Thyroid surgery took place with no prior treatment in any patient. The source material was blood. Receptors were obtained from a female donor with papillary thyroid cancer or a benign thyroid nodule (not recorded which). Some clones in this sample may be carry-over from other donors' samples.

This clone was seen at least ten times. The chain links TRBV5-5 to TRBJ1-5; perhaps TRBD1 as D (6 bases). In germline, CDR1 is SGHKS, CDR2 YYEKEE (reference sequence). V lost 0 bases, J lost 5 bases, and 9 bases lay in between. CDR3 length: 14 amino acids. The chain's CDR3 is CASSLEGGDQPQHF. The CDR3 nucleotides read TGTGCCAGCAGCTTGGAAGGGGGGGATCAGCCCCAGCATTTT.

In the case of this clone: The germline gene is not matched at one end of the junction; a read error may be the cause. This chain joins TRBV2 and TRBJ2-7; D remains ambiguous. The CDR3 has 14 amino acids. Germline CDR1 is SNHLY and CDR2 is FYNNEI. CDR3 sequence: CVSSECGQAYDQYF. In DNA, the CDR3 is TGTGTCAGCAGTGAATGTGGTCAGGCCTACGACCAGTACTTC.

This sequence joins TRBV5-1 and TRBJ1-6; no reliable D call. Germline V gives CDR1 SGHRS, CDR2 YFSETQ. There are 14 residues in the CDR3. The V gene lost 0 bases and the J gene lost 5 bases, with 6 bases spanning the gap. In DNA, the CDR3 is TGCGCCAGCAGCTTGGACGGAAATAATTCACCCCTCCACTTT. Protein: CASSLDGNNSPLHF.

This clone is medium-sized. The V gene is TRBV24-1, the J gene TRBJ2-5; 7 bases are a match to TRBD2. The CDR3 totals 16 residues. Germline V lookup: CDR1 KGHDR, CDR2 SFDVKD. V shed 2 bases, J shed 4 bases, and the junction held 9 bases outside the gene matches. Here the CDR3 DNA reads TGTGCCACCAGTGATTCTTGGGCGGGAGTGGCAGAGACCCAGTACTTC. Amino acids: CATSDSWAGVAETQYF.